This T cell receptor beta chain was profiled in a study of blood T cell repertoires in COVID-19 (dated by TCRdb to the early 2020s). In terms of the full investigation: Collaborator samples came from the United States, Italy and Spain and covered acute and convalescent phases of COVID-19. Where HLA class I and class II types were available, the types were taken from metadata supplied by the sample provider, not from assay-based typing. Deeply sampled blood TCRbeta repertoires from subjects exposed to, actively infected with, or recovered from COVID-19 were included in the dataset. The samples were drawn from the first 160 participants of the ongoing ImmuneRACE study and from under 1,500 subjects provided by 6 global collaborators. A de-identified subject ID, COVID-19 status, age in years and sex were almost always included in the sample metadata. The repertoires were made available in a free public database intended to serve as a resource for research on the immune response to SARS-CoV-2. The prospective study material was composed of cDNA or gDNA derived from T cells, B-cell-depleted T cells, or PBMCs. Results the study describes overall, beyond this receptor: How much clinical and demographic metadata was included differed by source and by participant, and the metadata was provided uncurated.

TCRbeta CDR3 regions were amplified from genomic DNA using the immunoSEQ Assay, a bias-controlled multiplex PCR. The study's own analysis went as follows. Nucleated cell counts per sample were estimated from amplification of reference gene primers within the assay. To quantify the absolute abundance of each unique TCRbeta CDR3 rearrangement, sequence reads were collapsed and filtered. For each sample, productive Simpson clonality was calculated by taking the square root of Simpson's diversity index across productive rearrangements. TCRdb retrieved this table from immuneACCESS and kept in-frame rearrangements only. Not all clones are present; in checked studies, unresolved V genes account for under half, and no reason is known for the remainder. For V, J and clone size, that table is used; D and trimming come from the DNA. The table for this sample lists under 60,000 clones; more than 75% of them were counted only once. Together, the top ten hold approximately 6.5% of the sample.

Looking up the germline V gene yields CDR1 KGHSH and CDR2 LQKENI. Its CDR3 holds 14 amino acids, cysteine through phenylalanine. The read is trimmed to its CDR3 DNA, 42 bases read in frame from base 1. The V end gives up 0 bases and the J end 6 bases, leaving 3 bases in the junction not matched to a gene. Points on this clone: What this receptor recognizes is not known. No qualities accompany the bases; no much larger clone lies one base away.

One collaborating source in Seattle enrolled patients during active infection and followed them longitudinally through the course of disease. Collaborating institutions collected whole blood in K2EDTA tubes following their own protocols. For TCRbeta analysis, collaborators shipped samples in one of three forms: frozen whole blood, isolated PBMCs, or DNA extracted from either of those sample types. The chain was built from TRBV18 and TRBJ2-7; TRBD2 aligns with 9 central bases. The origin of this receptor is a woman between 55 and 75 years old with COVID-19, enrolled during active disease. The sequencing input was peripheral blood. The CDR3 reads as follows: CASSPPGLAREQYF. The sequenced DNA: TGTGCCAGCTCACCACCGGGACTAGCCCGCGAGCAGTACTTC.